This TCR beta chain was retrieved from a study of blood T cell repertoires in COVID-19. The CDR3 is 15 residues long. Germline CDR1 GTSNPN, CDR2 SVGIG (reference sequence). Losses at the gene ends were 5 bases for V and 3 bases for J; bases not matched to a gene: 6. The data were produced by immunoSEQ multiplex PCR, yet TCRdb's version contains in-frame clones alone and is incomplete. The sample lists 110,000 or so clones, under 85% occurring once. The source is a woman in her 70s with acute or convalescent COVID-19. The chain uses TRBV30 and TRBJ2-1; 11 bases map to TRBD1. The sequencing sample was made of peripheral blood. CDR3 sequence reads: CAWHSGQGVYNEQFF. Written as DNA, the CDR3 is TGTGCCTGGCACTCGGGACAGGGGGTCTACAATGAGCAGTTCTTC.